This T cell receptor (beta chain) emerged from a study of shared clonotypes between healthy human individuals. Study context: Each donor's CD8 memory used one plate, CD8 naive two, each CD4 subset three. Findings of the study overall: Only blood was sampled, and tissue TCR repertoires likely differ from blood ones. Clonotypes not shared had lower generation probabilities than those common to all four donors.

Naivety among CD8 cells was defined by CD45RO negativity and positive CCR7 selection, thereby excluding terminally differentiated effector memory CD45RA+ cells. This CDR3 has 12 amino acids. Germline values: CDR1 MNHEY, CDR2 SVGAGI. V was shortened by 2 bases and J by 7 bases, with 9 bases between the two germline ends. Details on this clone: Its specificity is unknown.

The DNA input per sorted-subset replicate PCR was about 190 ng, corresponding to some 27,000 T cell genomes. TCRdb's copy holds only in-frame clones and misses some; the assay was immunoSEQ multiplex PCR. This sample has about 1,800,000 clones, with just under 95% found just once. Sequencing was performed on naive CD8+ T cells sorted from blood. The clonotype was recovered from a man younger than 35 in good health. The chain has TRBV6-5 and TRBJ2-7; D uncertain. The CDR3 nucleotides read TGTGCCAGCAGTTACGAGATGGGGGAGCAGTACTTC. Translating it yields CASSYEMGEQYF.